This T cell receptor (beta chain) was observed in a study of response to subunit inactivated influenza vaccine. Study-wide results and caveats: Few additional T cells are recruited per seasonal influenza vaccination, authors suggested.

Each CDR3 protein is one row after TCRdb ran MiXCR on the RT-PCR reads. The sample lists roughly 500,000 distinct CDR3 sequences, approximately 20% occurring once. The length of the CDR3 is 13 residues. Trimming stripped 1 base from V and 6 bases from J, with 9 bases between. Germline CDR1 and CDR2: LGHDT and YNNKEL (reference sequence). In this sample, this clonotype turned up a few times. Its target is not known. The same sample was also studied in work on T cells expressing NK-cell markers. That report adds: 5'RACE template switching with UMIs generated TCR beta cDNA. With an anti-gamma-delta TCR antibody, sorting in several experiments was kept to alpha-beta TCR T cells. The contribution of dominant NKG2C+ clonotypes to CD8+ T cells in about six donors was roughly 1.0-7.5%. Topping the CD3+CD56-NKG2C+ fraction as well were these clonotypes, in a few donors.

Sample: CD4+ T cells sorted from PBMCs, taken about 11 days after vaccination. The chain uses TRBV3-1 and TRBJ1-1; weak D call: TRBD1 (6 bases). The clonotype comes from a man in his fifties who received an inactivated influenza vaccine. CDR3 in DNA: TGTGCCAGCAGCCAAGGGGGGCAGGCTGAAGCTTTCTTT. It yields the protein CASSQGGQAEAFF.